What follows are 13 T cell receptor beta chains derived from one specimen sequenced in a study of T cells in Graves' hyperthyroidism and ophthalmopathy. Template material for amplifying TCR beta CDR3 regions consisted of RNA transcripts. HTBI primers were used for first-round RT-PCR of the TCR CDR3. TCRdb re-derived calls from the multiplex PCR reads in MiXCR, one entry per CDR3 protein. Counted here are hundreds of thousands of distinct CDR3 sequences, roughly 18% occurring once; the ten biggest clones make up under 20%. Source material: blood. Receptors were obtained from a woman aged 18-30 years with Graves' ophthalmopathy.

This clonotype was observed a few times. The genes are TRBV4-3 and TRBJ2-1; TRBD2 agrees at 9 bases. The CDR3 consists of 15 residues. CDR1 is LGHNA and CDR2 is YSLEER in the germline V gene. Trimming cost V 5 bases and J 3 bases; bases outside gene matches: 5. The CDR3: CASSGGLADYNEQFF. CDR3 DNA: TGCGCCAGCAGCGGGGGACTAGCAGACTACAATGAGCAGTTCTTC.

This clonotype has ten or more counts. The chain uses TRBV3-1 and TRBJ1-2; 7 bases align to TRBD1. From germline, CDR1 is LGHDT and CDR2 YNNKEL (reference sequence). Germline trimming cut 4 bases from V and 6 bases from J; bases unmatched to any gene: 11. This CDR3 has 15 residues. The CDR3 reads CASSPDRVSGHGYTF. The CDR3, as DNA: TGTGCCAGCAGCCCCGACAGGGTTAGCGGCCATGGCTACACCTTC. Variable domain in full (rest from reference TRBV3-1 and TRBJ1-2): DTAVSQTPKYLVTQMGNDKSIKCEQNLGHDTMYWYKQDSKKFLKIMFSYNNKELIINETVPNRFSPKSPDKAHLNLHINSLELGDSAVYFCASSPDRVSGHGYTFGSGTRLTVV.

The sample holds many counts of this clonotype. The chain recombines TRBV12-3 or TRBV12-4 with TRBJ1-2; 8 bases map to TRBD1. Trimming at V came to 4 bases and at J to 6 bases, leaving 10 bases not matched to a gene. The CDR3 has 15 amino acids. CDR3 nucleotides: TGTGCCAGCAGTTACCGCACAGGGGGGTACGATGGCTACACCTTC. This encodes CASSYRTGGYDGYTF.

This clonotype was found many times. The genes are TRBV20-1 and TRBJ2-3, with TRBD1 matching over 8 bases. Germline V CDR1 and CDR2: DFQATT, SNEGSKA (reference sequence). CDR3 length: 14 residues. The J segment lost 2 bases and the V segment lost 4 bases, leaving 5 bases of the junction unmatched. The CDR3 region is CSATTGEVTDTQYF. Here the CDR3 DNA reads TGCAGTGCTACGACAGGGGAGGTCACAGATACGCAGTATTTT.

This clonotype was seen ten or more times. The chain uses TRBV5-5 and TRBJ2-4, with TRBD2 matching over 7 bases. The germline CDR1 and CDR2 sequences are SGHKS and YYEKEE (reference sequence). The V and J ends lost 0 bases and 6 bases, in that order; junction bases with no gene match: 3. This CDR3 is 14 amino acids long. This chain's CDR3 is CASSLGLAVNIQYF. The CDR3 coding sequence is TGTGCCAGCAGCTTGGGGCTAGCGGTAAACATTCAGTACTTC.

This clonotype was detected ten times or more. The V gene is TRBV3-1, the J gene TRBJ1-2, with TRBD1 matching 9 bases. After removal of 3 bases from V and 7 bases from J, the junction contained 3 bases not matched to a gene. CDR3 length: 13 residues. Germline-derived CDR1 and CDR2 are LGHDT and YNNKEL (reference sequence). CDR3 residues: CASSHEGQGGYTF. DNA for the CDR3: TGTGCCAGCAGCCACGAGGGACAGGGTGGCTACACCTTC. The variable domain in full, completed from reference TRBV3-1 and TRBJ1-2, reads DTAVSQTPKYLVTQMGNDKSIKCEQNLGHDTMYWYKQDSKKFLKIMFSYNNKELIINETVPNRFSPKSPDKAHLNLHINSLELGDSAVYFCASSHEGQGGYTFGSGTRLTVV.

This clonotype came up many times. The chain uses TRBV20-1 and TRBJ1-1, with D possibly matching TRBD1 (5 bases). Germline V lookup: CDR1 DFQATT, CDR2 SNEGSKA (reference sequence). The CDR3 has 14 residues. The V end was cut by 4 bases, the J end by 0 bases, with 12 bases between. The CDR3 nucleotides read TGCAGTGCTATGGCACAGGCCCTGAACACTGAAGCTTTCTTT. Translation: CSAMAQALNTEAFF.

This clonotype has only a few counts. The rearrangement links TRBV5-6 to TRBJ1-3, with D uncertain. In germline, CDR1 is SGHDT, CDR2 YYEEEE. The CDR3 is made up of 16 amino acids. Trimming cost V 0 bases and J 0 bases, with 10 bases left between them. DNA for the CDR3: TGTGCCAGCAGCTTGGAGGCGAGGTTCTCTGGAAACACCATATATTTT. It is translated as CASSLEARFSGNTIYF.

The V and J genes are TRBV12-3 or TRBV12-4 and TRBJ2-1; 8 bases match TRBD1. V dropped 3 bases and J dropped 6; count of bases not matched to a gene: 7. This CDR3 comprises 15 residues. CDR3 in amino acids: CASSLTGEVSNEQFF. Written as DNA, the CDR3 is TGTGCCAGCAGTTTGACAGGGGAGGTATCCAATGAGCAGTTCTTC.

V usage is TRBV28 and J usage is TRBJ2-1; 8 bases are a match to TRBD2. Germline V gene data show CDR1 as MDHEN and CDR2 as SYDVKM. V shed 7 bases and J 3 bases; nucleotides not matched to a gene: 8. This CDR3 spans 15 amino acids. This chain's CDR3 is CASNTLAEIYNEQFF. CDR3 in DNA: TGTGCCAGCAATACACTAGCGGAGATCTACAATGAGCAGTTCTTC.

In this sample, this clonotype turned up a few times. The rearrangement links TRBV28 to TRBJ2-7; TRBD1 matches at 7 bases. Per germline, CDR1 MDHEN and CDR2 SYDVKM. Germline trimming cut 6 bases from V and 5 bases from J; bases unmatched to any gene: 10. The CDR3 runs to 14 residues. CDR3 sequence reads: CASRLTGIQHEQYF. CDR3 DNA: TGTGCCAGCAGACTGACAGGGATCCAGCACGAGCAGTACTTC.

In its sample, this clonotype was seen many times. The chain couples TRBV18 to TRBJ2-5; D is undetermined. Germline values: CDR1 KGHSH, CDR2 LQKENI. The CDR3 has 13 residues. V lost 3 bases and J lost 5, with 10 bases in between. The CDR3 loop reads CASSPWARETQYF. CDR3 DNA: TGTGCCAGCTCACCGTGGGCCCGGGAGACCCAGTACTTC.

This clonotype was seen just once. The chain has TRBV7-3 and TRBJ2-5, with 9 positions matching TRBD1. This CDR3 is 12 amino acids long. The V gene end was trimmed by 5 bases and the J gene end by 9 bases; junction bases not matched to a gene: 4. Germline V gene sequence: CDR1 SGHTA, CDR2 FQGTGA. CDR3 residues: CASSPGTGSQYF. CDR3 sequence (DNA): TGTGCCAGCAGCCCCGGGACAGGGTCCCAGTACTTC.